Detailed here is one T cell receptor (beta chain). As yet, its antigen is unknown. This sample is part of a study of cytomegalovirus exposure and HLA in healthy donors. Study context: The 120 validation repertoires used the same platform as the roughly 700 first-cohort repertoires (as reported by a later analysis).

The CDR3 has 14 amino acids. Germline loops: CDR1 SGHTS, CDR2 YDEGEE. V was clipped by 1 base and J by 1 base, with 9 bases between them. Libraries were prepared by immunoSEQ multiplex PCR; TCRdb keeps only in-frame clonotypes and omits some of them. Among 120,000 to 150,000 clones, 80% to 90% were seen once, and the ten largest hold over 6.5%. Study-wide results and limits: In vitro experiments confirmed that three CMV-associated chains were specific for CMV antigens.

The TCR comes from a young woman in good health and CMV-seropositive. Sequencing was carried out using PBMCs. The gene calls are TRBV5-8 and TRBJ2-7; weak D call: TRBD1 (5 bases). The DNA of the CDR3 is TGTGCCAGCAGCTTGTCGACAGCTTCCTACGAGCAGTACTTC. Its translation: CASSLSTASYEQYF.